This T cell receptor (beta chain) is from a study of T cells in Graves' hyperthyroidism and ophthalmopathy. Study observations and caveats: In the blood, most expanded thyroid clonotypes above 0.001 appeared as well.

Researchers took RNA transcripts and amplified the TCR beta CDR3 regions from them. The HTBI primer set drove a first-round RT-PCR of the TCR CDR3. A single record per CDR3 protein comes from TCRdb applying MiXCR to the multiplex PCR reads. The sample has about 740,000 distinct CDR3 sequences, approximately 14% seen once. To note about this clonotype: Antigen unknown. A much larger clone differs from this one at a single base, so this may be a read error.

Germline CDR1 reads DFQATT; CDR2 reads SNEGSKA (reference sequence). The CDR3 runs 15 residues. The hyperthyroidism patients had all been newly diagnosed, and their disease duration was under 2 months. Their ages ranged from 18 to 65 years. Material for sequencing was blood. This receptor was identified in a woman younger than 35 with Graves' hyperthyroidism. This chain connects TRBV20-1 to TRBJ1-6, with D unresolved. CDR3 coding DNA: TGCGGTGCTAGAGTGGGTGGTAGTAATAATTCACCCCTCCACTTT. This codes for CGARVGGSNNSPLHF.